The 13 T cell receptor beta chains listed next were all sequenced from one sample in a study of chemoradiotherapy in HPV16-positive cancers. Generated by immunoSEQ multiplex PCR, the TCRdb table keeps only in-frame clones and is missing some. Of tens of thousands of clones detected, around nine tenths appear once; the ten largest clones hold more than 3.5%. The input for sequencing was blood, taken from a patient who underwent chemoradiotherapy. Receptors were obtained from a human donor with HPV-associated anogenital cancer.

V gene TRBV5-1 combines with J gene TRBJ2-5; D uncertain. V was clipped by 0 bases and J by 4 bases, with 4 bases between them. This CDR3 region has 12 residues. Germline assignment: CDR1 SGHRS and CDR2 YFSETQ. The DNA for the CDR3 is TGCGCCAGCAGCTTGGTGGTAGAGACCCAGTACTTC. Translated: CASSLVVETQYF.

The chain joins TRBV7-2 to TRBJ2-2, with TRBD1 matching 11 bases. The V gene end was trimmed by 5 bases and the J gene end by 6 bases; junction bases not matched to a gene: 8. The CDR3 extends over 16 amino acids. Germline V gives CDR1 SGHTA, CDR2 FQGNSA. CDR3 residues: CASSRLGQGVPGELFF. The DNA for the CDR3 is TGTGCCAGCAGCCGTTTGGGACAGGGGGTGCCCGGGGAGCTGTTTTTT.

V gene TRBV7-8 combines with J gene TRBJ2-3; 10 bases line up with TRBD2. V gave up 3 bases and J gave up 1 base; unmatched junction bases: 1. This CDR3 region has 15 residues. Germline V lookup: CDR1 SGHVS, CDR2 FQNEAQ. The CDR3 sequence is CASSFLAGGTDTQYF. The DNA of the CDR3 is TGTGCCAGCAGCTTTCTAGCGGGGGGCACAGATACGCAGTATTTT.

The CDR3 loop reads CASSSRDTDNYGYTF. The CDR3 DNA sequence: TGTGCCAGTAGTAGCCGGGACACAGATAACTATGGCTACACCTTC. This rearrangement joins TRBV19 to TRBJ1-2, with D perhaps matching TRBD1 (6 bases). The CDR3 covers 15 residues. V gave up 4 bases and J gave up 1 base, with 13 bases separating them. From germline, CDR1 is LNHDA and CDR2 SQIVND (reference sequence).

The J gene is TRBJ1-1, the V gene TRBV18; 11 bases align to TRBD1. Trimming at V came to 5 bases and at J to 1 base, leaving 3 bases not matched to a gene. Germline values: CDR1 KGHSH, CDR2 LQKENI. The CDR3 is 15 amino acids. The CDR3 region is CASSSGTGGNTEAFF. DNA for the CDR3: TGTGCCAGCTCATCGGGGACAGGGGGGAACACTGAAGCTTTCTTT.

The rearrangement links TRBV28 to TRBJ1-4; tentatively, D is TRBD1 (6 bases). Trimming cost V 7 bases and J 8 bases, with 20 bases left between them. The CDR3 totals 15 residues. Germline CDR1 reads MDHEN; CDR2 reads SYDVKM. CDR3 DNA: TGTGCCAGCACTTCGCGGGTCAGGGGAAGGGAAAAACTGTTTTTT. It encodes CASTSRVRGREKLFF.

The chain has TRBV10-2 and TRBJ2-5; no definite D call. The germline V gene has CDR1 WSHSY and CDR2 SAAADI. The V and J ends lost 0 bases and 2 bases respectively, with 10 bases between them. The CDR3 length is 15 residues. In DNA form, the CDR3 reads TGCGCCAGCAGTGAGTCAGTCTCGTCACAAGAGACCCAGTACTTC. It is translated as CASSESVSSQETQYF.

V and J are TRBV10-1 and TRBJ1-2, with D unclear. Per germline, CDR1 WNHNN and CDR2 SYGVQD (reference sequence). This CDR3 is built from 13 residues. V was clipped by 5 bases and J by 0 bases, with 7 bases between them. This chain's CDR3 is CASSRTANYGYTF. Here the CDR3 DNA reads TGCGCCAGCAGTAGGACGGCTAACTATGGCTACACCTTC.

The chain uses TRBV5-1 and TRBJ1-1; 10 nucleotides align to TRBD1. Per the germline V gene, CDR1 is SGHRS and CDR2 is YFSETQ. The CDR3 consists of 15 residues. J lost 4 bases, V lost 4 bases, and 7 bases had no gene match. This chain's CDR3 is CASSQGTGATTEAFF. The DNA of the CDR3 is TGCGCCAGCAGCCAAGGGACAGGGGCGACCACTGAAGCTTTCTTT.

V is TRBV2 and J is TRBJ1-5; TRBD1 aligns across 10 bases. The CDR3 totals 15 residues. The germline V gene encodes CDR1 SNHLY and CDR2 FYNNEI. V gave up 6 bases and J gave up 4 bases; unmatched junction bases: 6. This chain's CDR3 is CASSSTGGLNQPQHF. The CDR3 nucleotides are TGTGCCAGCAGCTCGACAGGGGGCCTAAATCAGCCCCAGCATTTT.

This clone has only one observation. J is TRBJ2-1 and V is TRBV27; D ambiguous. Trimming took 7 bases from V and 0 from J, leaving 16 bases between them. The CDR3 length is 16 residues. Germline V gives CDR1 MNHEY, CDR2 SMNVEV (reference sequence). The CDR3 DNA reads as TGTGCCAGCATGAGACAAAACCCTAACTCCTACAATGAGCAGTTCTTC. This sequence encodes CASMRQNPNSYNEQFF.

The chain is built from TRBV27 and TRBJ2-2; D uncertain. The CDR3 runs 11 residues. Trimming left V 9 bases short and J 7 bases short, with 9 bases between. The germline CDR1 and CDR2 sequences are MNHEY and SMNVEV (reference sequence). The CDR3 DNA follows: TGTGCCAGTGGACGGGTCGGGGAGCTGTTTTTT. It is translated as CASGRVGELFF.

J is TRBJ1-2 and V is TRBV10-3, with D perhaps TRBD1 (6 bases). From germline, CDR1 is ENHRY and CDR2 SYGVKD. Trimming shortened V by 8 bases and J by 4 bases, and 14 bases separated the two germline ends. The length of the CDR3 is 13 residues. The CDR3 DNA sequence: TGTGCCATCTATAGACAGGAAACCTATGGCTACACCTTC. Translation gives CAIYRQETYGYTF.